One sample yielded the 31 T cell receptor beta chains listed below, sequenced in a study of cytomegalovirus exposure and HLA in healthy donors. PCR employed 60 Vbeta and 13 Jbeta primers. Assay: immunoSEQ multiplex PCR; the TCRdb copy retains only in-frame clones and omits some. The sample includes 150,000 or so clones, roughly 70% of them seen just once. Sequencing was done on a sample of PBMCs. Receptors were obtained from a man under 40 in good health and CMV-seronegative.

This clone was detected a few times. The rearrangement uses TRBV28 and TRBJ1-4; 9 nucleotides align to TRBD1. The V and J ends lost 4 bases and 4 bases, in that order; junction bases with no gene match: 1. This CDR3 region has 14 residues. Germline V gene sequence: CDR1 MDHEN, CDR2 SYDVKM. The CDR3 DNA sequence: TGTGCCAGCAGTTCGGGACAGGGTAATGAAAAACTGTTTTTT. Its protein product is CASSSGQGNEKLFF.

The V gene is TRBV6-1, the J gene TRBJ2-2; D is possibly TRBD1 (6 bases). CDR3 length equals 15 residues. Trimming pared 8 bases from V and 1 base from J, leaving 14 bases between. Germline V gene sequence: CDR1 MNHNS, CDR2 SASEGT. As DNA, the CDR3 is TGTGCCAGCGGCACCGGGACACTGAACACCGGGGAGCTGTTTTTT. As protein: CASGTGTLNTGELFF.

V and J are TRBV5-8 and TRBJ2-5; D may be TRBD1 (5 bases). CDR1 is SGHTS, CDR2 YDEGEE, per germline. Trimming removed 1 base from V and 7 bases from J, with 14 bases in between. This CDR3 is built from 14 residues. CDR3: CASSLRGKPPTQYF. The CDR3 region has the DNA TGTGCCAGCAGCTTGAGGGGAAAGCCCCCGACCCAGTACTTC.

This clone showed up just once. The chain combines TRBV6-5 with TRBJ2-3, with 10 bases matching TRBD2. J gave up 4 bases and V 6 bases, and 4 bases lay outside the gene matches. Looked up from germline, CDR1 is MNHEY and CDR2 is SVGAGI. This CDR3 is 14 amino acids long. The CDR3 sequence: CASRDLAGADTQYF. CDR3 sequence (DNA): TGTGCCAGCAGAGATCTAGCGGGGGCAGATACGCAGTATTTT.

This chain uses TRBV15 with TRBJ2-7; 9 bases are shared with TRBD1. V lost 0 bases and J lost 7; bases outside the gene matches: 7. Germline V gene data show CDR1 as LNHNV and CDR2 as YYDKDF (reference sequence). The CDR3 sequence is 15 residues long. CDR3 amino acids: CATSRDFGTGREQYF. Written as DNA, the CDR3 is TGTGCCACCAGCAGAGATTTTGGGACAGGGCGGGAGCAGTACTTC.

The chain joins TRBV28 to TRBJ2-1; 10 nucleotides agree with TRBD2. The CDR3 is 14 residues long. V trimming: 8 bases; J trimming: 8 bases; junction bases outside the gene matches: 9. CDR1 and CDR2 (germline): MDHEN, SYDVKM. CDR3 in DNA: TGTGCCAGCGGTACCGGGACTAGCGTCTATGAGCAGTTCTTC. This gives the protein CASGTGTSVYEQFF.

The sample holds a few counts of this clone. V and J are TRBV7-9 and TRBJ1-1; unclear D gene. The germline gives CDR1 SEHNR, CDR2 FQNEAQ (reference sequence). The CDR3 length is 12 residues. V lost 5 bases and J lost 1, with 5 bases in between. The CDR3 sequence is CASSIGNTEAFF. In nucleotides, the CDR3 is TGTGCCAGCAGCATCGGGAACACTGAAGCTTTCTTT.

V gene TRBV5-4 combines with J gene TRBJ2-6, with D tentatively TRBD1 (5 bases). V was clipped by 4 bases and J by 0 bases, with 8 bases between them. Germline-derived CDR1 and CDR2 are SGHNT and YYREEE (reference sequence). This CDR3 region has 15 residues. The CDR3 DNA is TGTGCCAGCAGCAAAGACAGCTCTGGGGCCAACGTCCTGACTTTC. This sequence encodes CASSKDSSGANVLTF.

V usage is TRBV9 and J usage is TRBJ2-1, with 11 bases fitting TRBD2. Germline V CDR1 and CDR2: SGDLS, YYNGEE. The V gene end was trimmed by 0 bases and the J gene end by 12 bases; junction bases not matched to a gene: 8. The length of the CDR3 is 15 residues. The CDR3 region is CASSVDSSGGAWQFF. The CDR3 DNA reads as TGTGCCAGCAGCGTAGATAGTAGCGGGGGGGCTTGGCAGTTCTTC.

This clone was observed once. This chain links TRBV7-6 with TRBJ1-6, with a weak D call TRBD1 (5 bases). Germline CDR1 SGHVS, CDR2 FNYEAQ. CDR3 length equals 17 residues. Trimming removed 5 bases from V and 0 bases from J, with 14 bases in between. CDR3 bases: TGTGCCAGCAGCGTCCCCAGGGTTTTCTCCTATAATTCACCCCTCCACTTT. Its translation is CASSVPRVFSYNSPLHF.

CDR3 amino acids: CATSRDRASYEQYF. The CDR3 coding sequence is TGTGCCACCAGCAGAGACAGGGCCTCCTACGAGCAGTACTTC. V usage is TRBV15 and J usage is TRBJ2-7; possible D gene TRBD1, 5 bases. The length of the CDR3 is 14 residues. From germline, CDR1 is LNHNV and CDR2 YYDKDF (reference sequence). Deletions cut 0 bases from V and 0 bases from J, with 6 bases between.

The V gene is TRBV6-1, the J gene TRBJ1-5; 9 nucleotides align to TRBD1. J lost 1 base, V lost 8 bases, and 3 bases had no gene match. This CDR3 is 14 amino acids long. Germline CDR1 MNHNS, CDR2 SASEGT. The CDR3 DNA follows: TGTGCCAGCGGGACAGGGCAAAGCAATCAGCCCCAGCATTTT. Its protein is CASGTGQSNQPQHF.

This clone was seen many times. The chain combines TRBV15 with TRBJ2-3; D may be TRBD2 (6 bases). The CDR3 extends over 15 amino acids. V shed 1 base and J shed 0 bases, with 8 bases lying between them. The germline gives CDR1 LNHNV, CDR2 YYDKDF (reference sequence). CDR3 DNA sequence: TGTGCCACCAGCAGAGGTGGGGGGAGCACAGATACGCAGTATTTT. This translates into CATSRGGGSTDTQYF.

V gene TRBV7-6 combines with J gene TRBJ2-1; TRBD1 might be the D (6 bases). CDR1 is SGHVS, CDR2 FNYEAQ, per germline. The ends were cut back, 5 bases at V and 6 bases at J, with 17 bases in the middle. This CDR3 contains 15 residues. The CDR3, as DNA: TGTGCCAGCAGCATCACATGGCAGGGGATCAATGAGCAGTTCTTC. Its protein is CASSITWQGINEQFF.

This clone was detected a few times. CDR3 DNA: TGTGCCAGCAGCACCCGGGACAGGGGGTTTCACGAGCAGTACTTC. Residues: CASSTRDRGFHEQYF. The chain couples TRBV9 to TRBJ2-7, with TRBD1 matching over 11 bases. V was pared by 4 bases and J by 5 bases, with 8 bases of the junction left unmatched. The CDR3 spans 15 residues. The germline CDR1 and CDR2 sequences are SGDLS and YYNGEE.

The CDR3 here is CASSSEYHQPQHF. The CDR3, as DNA: TGTGCCAGTAGTAGCGAGTATCATCAGCCCCAGCATTTT. The rearrangement uses TRBV19 and TRBJ1-5; no definite D call. V lost 4 bases to trimming and J lost 5 bases, with 9 bases between them. The CDR3 is 13 residues long. Germline V gene lookup returns CDR1 LNHDA and CDR2 SQIVND (reference sequence).

The CDR3 region has the DNA TGCAGCGTTGTCAGTAATGAAAAACTGTTTTTT. Translating it yields CSVVSNEKLFF. This rearrangement joins TRBV29-1 to TRBJ1-4; D is unclear. V was shortened by 4 bases and J by 4 bases, with 4 bases between the two germline ends. The V gene's germline CDR1 is SQVTM and CDR2 ANQGSEA. The CDR3 consists of 11 residues.

With regard to this clone: A junction boundary mismatches the germline segment, possibly from a read error. The chain joins TRBV7-7 to TRBJ2-5; a weak D match, TRBD1 (5 bases). Germline CDR1 is SSHAT and CDR2 is FNYEAQ (reference sequence). This CDR3 region has 15 residues. The DNA for the CDR3 is TGTGCTAGCAGCCTAAAAATAGACAGCCAAGAGACCCAGTACTTC. Its protein is CASSLKIDSQETQYF.

The chain carries TRBV9 and TRBJ2-7; 11 bases map to TRBD2. The CDR3 has 16 amino acids. After removal of 2 bases from V and 1 base from J, the junction contained 5 bases not matched to a gene. Germline lookup yields CDR1 SGDLS and CDR2 YYNGEE. CDR3 bases: TGTGCCAGCAGCGTGTCTAGCGGGGGGAATTCCTACGAGCAGTACTTC. Translated, it gives CASSVSSGGNSYEQYF.

V and J are TRBV11-2 and TRBJ2-7; TRBD2 aligns across 8 bases. V shed 4 bases and J 7 bases; nucleotides not matched to a gene: 12. This CDR3 contains 15 residues. The germline gives CDR1 SGHAT, CDR2 FQNNGV. The chain's CDR3 is CASSSISGGREEQYF. As DNA, the CDR3 is TGTGCCAGCAGCTCCATCAGCGGGGGAAGGGAAGAGCAGTACTTC.

The V gene is TRBV11-2, the J gene TRBJ2-2; 12 positions match TRBD1. Germline assignment: CDR1 SGHAT and CDR2 FQNNGV. Trimming cost V 5 bases and J 6 bases; bases outside gene matches: 4. There are 15 residues in the CDR3. The DNA of the CDR3 is TGTGCCAGCAGCACGGGACAGGGGGCGCCCGGGGAGCTGTTTTTT. Translating gives CASSTGQGAPGELFF.

A few counts support this clone. This chain links TRBV6-1 with TRBJ2-7, with 7 positions matching TRBD1. CDR3 length: 15 residues. The trim removed 2 bases at V and 0 bases at J, leaving 4 bases unmatched. The germline V gene has CDR1 MNHNS and CDR2 SASEGT. The DNA for the CDR3 is TGTGCCAGCAGTGAATGGGGACAGAGCTCCTACGAGCAGTACTTC. Translation gives CASSEWGQSSYEQYF.

This clone was counted a few times. The V call is TRBV28, the J call TRBJ1-5; D might be TRBD1 (5 bases). Trimming took off 6 bases at V and 1 base at J, with 16 bases between the two ends. The V gene's germline CDR1 is MDHEN and CDR2 SYDVKM. CDR3 length equals 16 residues. The DNA of the CDR3 is TGTGCCAGCAGCCACGGACTGGGGGGGAGCAATCAGCCCCAGCATTTT. Encoded protein: CASSHGLGGSNQPQHF.

The chain combines TRBV7-8 with TRBJ1-4; D might be TRBD1 (5 bases). Germline V gene lookup returns CDR1 SGHVS and CDR2 FQNEAQ. V was pared by 5 bases and J by 8 bases, with 18 bases between. The CDR3 length is 15 residues. CDR3 nucleotides: TGTGCCAGCAGCCCCAGGGCGGGGTTTAGGGAAAAACTGTTTTTT. This translates into CASSPRAGFREKLFF.

The chain carries TRBV30 and TRBJ2-1; 7 bases are shared with TRBD1. The trim removed 3 bases at V and 8 bases at J, leaving 4 bases unmatched. There are 12 residues in the CDR3. Germline CDR1 GTSNPN, CDR2 SVGIG (reference sequence). CDR3 in DNA: TGTGCCTGGAGGGACAGGCCCGATGAGCAGTTCTTC. Translated, it gives CAWRDRPDEQFF.

The chain links TRBV6-6 to TRBJ1-5; no definite D call. Germline lookup yields CDR1 MNHNY and CDR2 SVGAGI (reference sequence). The CDR3 is 14 residues long. V lost 0 bases and J 9 bases, leaving 12 bases between the germline ends. The CDR3 loop reads CASSYSAWRGPQHF. CDR3 nucleotide sequence: TGTGCCAGCAGTTACTCGGCCTGGCGGGGGCCCCAGCATTTT.

This clone was seen only a few times. The J gene is TRBJ2-3, the V gene TRBV2, with D possibly being TRBD2 (7 bases). V lost 3 bases and J lost 1, with 11 bases in between. Looked up from germline, CDR1 is SNHLY and CDR2 is FYNNEI. CDR3 length equals 15 residues. The CDR3 nucleotides are TGTGCCAGCAGTGATGGGGGGGCAGGCACAGATACGCAGTATTTT. It specifies CASSDGGAGTDTQYF.

The rearrangement joins TRBV27 to TRBJ2-7; D may be TRBD2 (6 bases). Germline V gene sequence: CDR1 MNHEY, CDR2 SMNVEV (reference sequence). The V gene lost 3 bases and the J gene lost 3 bases, with 12 bases spanning the gap. The CDR3 is 14 amino acids. The CDR3 region is CASSLRRDHYEQYF. CDR3 nucleotide sequence: TGTGCCAGCAGTTTGCGGCGGGACCACTACGAGCAGTACTTC.

J is TRBJ2-7 and V is TRBV4-3, with D maybe TRBD2 (5 bases). Germline loops: CDR1 LGHNA, CDR2 YSLEER. The CDR3 runs 14 residues. V was trimmed by 0 bases and J by 1 base, leaving 7 bases between them. CDR3 protein: CASSQDRGSYEQYF. The CDR3 DNA is TGCGCCAGCAGCCAAGATCGGGGTTCCTACGAGCAGTACTTC.

This clone was counted a few times. CDR3 residues: CATSLDRGRAEQYF. DNA for the CDR3: TGTGCCACCAGCTTAGACAGGGGTCGTGCCGAGCAGTACTTC. The chain has TRBV15 and TRBJ2-7, with 8 bases identical to TRBD1. Germline trimming cut 5 bases from V and 6 bases from J; bases unmatched to any gene: 9. Per germline, CDR1 LNHNV and CDR2 YYDKDF (reference sequence). The CDR3 is 14 residues long.

The gene calls are TRBV6-1 and TRBJ1-6; D unclear. The CDR3 is 13 amino acids. Germline V lookup: CDR1 MNHNS, CDR2 SASEGT. V was pared by 3 bases and J by 10 bases, with 10 bases between. The CDR3 DNA reads TGTGCCAGCAGTGACACCCGGAGCTCACCCCTCCACTTT. As protein: CASSDTRSSPLHF.